These 21 T cell receptor beta chains were all obtained from the same sample, sequenced in a study of T cells in Graves' hyperthyroidism and ophthalmopathy (dated by TCRdb to the late 2010s). Library creation used multiplex PCR. Sequencing took place on an Illumina HiSeq 2000. The TCR beta CDR3 regions were amplified from RNA transcripts. The TCR CDR3 was subjected to a first round of RT-PCR using the HTBI primer set and the Qiagen OneStep RT-PCR kit. The public reads were quality trimmed at Q25 with fastp and then assembled into clones with MiXCR by TCRdb, keeping productive beta chains. Each entry is one CDR3 protein sequence, shown with its most common DNA and genes. The sample has 250,000 to 300,000 distinct CDR3 sequences on record, 15% to 20% of them singletons. Over 50% of the sample belongs to the ten largest clones. The sequenced sample consisted of blood. These receptors were obtained from an older woman with Graves' ophthalmopathy.

This clonotype showed up many times. This chain links TRBV6-2 or TRBV6-3 with TRBJ1-2, with unresolved D. Trimming stripped 6 bases from V and 3 bases from J, with 8 bases between. Germline lookup yields CDR1 MNHEY and CDR2 SVGEGT. The length of the CDR3 is 12 residues. The CDR3 sequence is CASSLTDYGYTF. CDR3 nucleotides: TGTGCCAGCAGCCTAACAGACTATGGCTACACCTTC.

The rearrangement links TRBV7-3 to TRBJ1-5, with D maybe TRBD1 (5 bases). Germline V gives CDR1 SGHTA, CDR2 FQGTGA. V was shortened by 5 bases and J by 0 bases, with 26 bases between the two germline ends. The CDR3 extends over 20 amino acids. The CDR3 DNA follows: TGTGCCAGCAGCCCCCGGATCGTAGAGGGGTCGGGTGGTAGCAATCAGCCCCAGCATTTT. This encodes CASSPRIVEGSGGSNQPQHF. Complete variable domain (other parts from reference TRBV7-3 and TRBJ1-5): GAGVSQTPSNKVTEKGKYVELRCDPISGHTALYWYRQSLGQGPEFLIYFQGTGAADDSGLPNDRFFAVRPEGSVSTLKIQRTERGDSAVYLCASSPRIVEGSGGSNQPQHFGDGTRLSIL.

This chain joins TRBV5-1 and TRBJ2-5; TRBD2 matches at 9 bases. This CDR3 has 16 residues. Germline-derived CDR1 and CDR2 are SGHRS and YFSETQ. Trimming removed 0 bases from V and 2 bases from J; junction bases left unmatched: 5. CDR3 DNA sequence: TGCGCCAGCAGCTTGGTGGGTAGCGGGGGACAAGAGACCCAGTACTTC. Residues: CASSLVGSGGQETQYF. The full variable domain, with the rest looked up from reference TRBV5-1 and TRBJ2-5, is KAGVTQTPRYLIKTRGQQVTLSCSPISGHRSVSWYQQTPGQGLQFLFEYFSETQRNKGNFPGRFSGRQFSNSRSEMNVSTLELGDSALYLCASSLVGSGGQETQYFGPGTRLLVL.

At least ten counts were recorded for this clonotype. The chain has TRBV20-1 and TRBJ2-3; TRBD1 matches at 8 bases. V lost 2 bases and J lost 9; bases outside the gene matches: 13. The CDR3 runs 15 residues. Germline CDR1 is DFQATT and CDR2 is SNEGSKA (reference sequence). Written as DNA, the CDR3 is TGCAGTGCTAGACCGAGACAGGGGCTGGATGGGACGCAGTATTTT. Residues: CSARPRQGLDGTQYF.

This clonotype appeared many times. The gene calls are TRBV7-2 and TRBJ2-1; D possibly corresponds to TRBD2 (5 bases). V lost 2 bases and J 9 bases, leaving 11 bases between the germline ends. Germline loops: CDR1 SGHTA, CDR2 FQGNSA. The CDR3 contains 13 residues. As DNA, the CDR3 is TGTGCCAGCAGCTTACCACCGGCGGGTGAGCAGTTCTTC. Its protein is CASSLPPAGEQFF.

V usage is TRBV4-2 and J usage is TRBJ1-6; possible D gene TRBD1, 5 bases. Germline V gene data show CDR1 as LGHNA and CDR2 as YNFKEQ. The CDR3 loop spans 15 amino acids. The germline V and J ends were trimmed by 0 bases and 11 bases, with 14 bases remaining between them. Written as DNA, the CDR3 is TGTGCCAGCAGCCAAGATCGGAGGGGTAGGACACCCCTCCACTTT. It encodes CASSQDRRGRTPLHF.

This clonotype was seen at least ten times. The gene calls are TRBV7-2 and TRBJ1-2, with 9 nucleotides matching TRBD1. The length of the CDR3 is 16 residues. Per germline, CDR1 SGHTA and CDR2 FQGNSA. V was pared by 0 bases and J by 8 bases, with 10 bases of the junction left unmatched. CDR3 sequence: CASSLAQDRGHDGYTF. CDR3 sequence (DNA): TGTGCCAGCAGCTTAGCGCAGGACAGGGGTCACGACGGCTACACCTTC.

With regard to this clonotype: A read error may be the cause here, since a much bigger clone is one base away. The J gene is TRBJ2-7, the V gene TRBV5-1, with 9 bases matching TRBD1. Germline V gene lookup returns CDR1 SGHRS and CDR2 YFSETQ. The CDR3 sequence is 14 residues long. Trimming took 4 bases from V and 6 from J; bases not matched to a gene: 8. For the CDR3, the DNA is TGCGCCAGCAGCGTTACCGGGACAGGGAGCGAGCAGTACTTC. Translated, it gives CASSVTGTGSEQYF.

This clonotype was counted many times. The rearrangement uses TRBV5-1 and TRBJ2-1; D is uncertain. The germline V and J ends were trimmed by 2 bases and 0 bases, with 6 bases remaining between them. Per the germline V gene, CDR1 is SGHRS and CDR2 is YFSETQ. This CDR3 region has 14 residues. In DNA, the CDR3 is TGCGCCAGCAGCTTATCGAGCTCCTACAATGAGCAGTTCTTC. Its translation is CASSLSSSYNEQFF.

Ten or more counts support this clonotype. The chain links TRBV24-1 to TRBJ1-1, with 7 bases that match TRBD1. Germline CDR1 is KGHDR and CDR2 is SFDVKD. The CDR3 extends over 13 amino acids. The V and J ends lost 7 bases and 0 bases, in that order; junction bases with no gene match: 1. CDR3 amino acids: CATSDRVNTEAFF. In DNA form, the CDR3 reads TGTGCCACCAGCGACAGGGTGAACACTGAAGCTTTCTTT.

This clonotype was picked up many times. The chain is built from TRBV20-1 and TRBJ1-1; D is unclear. V lost 0 bases to trimming and J lost 4 bases, with 18 bases between them. There are 16 residues in the CDR3. Germline V gene lookup returns CDR1 DFQATT and CDR2 SNEGSKA (reference sequence). CDR3 sequence reads: CSARDQATPSPTEAFF. The CDR3 DNA sequence: TGCAGTGCTAGAGATCAAGCCACCCCTTCCCCCACTGAAGCTTTCTTT.

The sample holds many counts of this clonotype. The chain links TRBV6-1 to TRBJ2-3; 7 bases align to TRBD2. Germline V gives CDR1 MNHNS, CDR2 SASEGT. The CDR3 has 14 amino acids. The trim removed 6 bases at V and 5 bases at J, leaving 8 bases unmatched. DNA of the CDR3: TGTGCCAGCAGGTCCGGGGGGACGGAAGATACGCAGTATTTT. Translation: CASRSGGTEDTQYF.

This clonotype was counted at least ten times. The V and J genes are TRBV28 and TRBJ2-7; D possibly corresponds to TRBD2 (5 bases). CDR3 length equals 15 residues. Germline V gene sequence: CDR1 MDHEN, CDR2 SYDVKM. V gave up 2 bases and J gave up 6 bases, with 17 bases separating them. The CDR3 sequence is CASSLTPGNGREQYF. The CDR3 coding sequence is TGTGCCAGCAGTTTAACCCCCGGGAACGGGCGCGAGCAGTACTTC.

This clonotype was recorded at least ten times. The V gene is TRBV5-1, the J gene TRBJ1-4, with D unclear. V was shortened by 3 bases and J by 7 bases, with 13 bases between the two germline ends. CDR1 is SGHRS, CDR2 YFSETQ, per germline. This CDR3 is 14 amino acids long. Here the CDR3 reads CASSSWGGSEKLFF. Here the CDR3 DNA reads TGCGCCAGCAGCTCTTGGGGAGGGAGTGAAAAACTGTTTTTT.

This clonotype was counted many times. The chain links TRBV7-9 to TRBJ2-3; D not certain. Germline V lookup: CDR1 SEHNR, CDR2 FQNEAQ (reference sequence). V was pared by 4 bases and J by 0 bases, with 2 bases between. CDR3 size: 12 residues. The CDR3 spells CASSSSTDTQYF. The CDR3 DNA reads TGTGCCAGCAGCTCCAGCACAGATACGCAGTATTTT.

Of note for this clonotype: A single base separates this from a much larger clone, so it may be a read error. The CDR3 ends on some other residue instead of the conserved phenylalanine or tryptophan, so this is likely a read error. The chain has TRBV2 and TRBJ1-5, with D perhaps matching TRBD1 (5 bases). This CDR3 is 13 amino acids long. V was shortened by 11 bases and J by 6 bases, with 17 bases between the two germline ends. CDR1 and CDR2 from the germline V gene are SNHLY and FYNNEI. CDR3 sequence reads: CAQGLEGSQPQHL. CDR3 DNA sequence: TGTGCCCAAGGCCTGGAGGGGTCTCAGCCCCAGCATCTT.

This clonotype was observed a handful of times. The rearrangement uses TRBV9 and TRBJ1-2; maybe TRBD1 (5 bases). The CDR3 is made up of 13 amino acids. V shed 4 bases and J shed 4 bases, with 11 bases lying between them. Germline assignment: CDR1 SGDLS and CDR2 YYNGEE. The CDR3 reads CASSSRDLYGYTF. As DNA, the CDR3 is TGTGCCAGCAGCTCAAGGGACCTCTATGGCTACACCTTC.

This clonotype was counted ten times or more. This sequence joins TRBV20-1 and TRBJ2-1, with 8 bases identical to TRBD1. V dropped 5 bases and J dropped 9; count of bases not matched to a gene: 3. The CDR3 extends over 11 amino acids. Looked up from germline, CDR1 is DFQATT and CDR2 is SNEGSKA (reference sequence). The CDR3 is CSAFQGAEQFF. In DNA form, the CDR3 reads TGCAGTGCTTTCCAGGGGGCTGAGCAGTTCTTC.

This clonotype was observed at least ten times. The CDR3 nucleotides are TGCAGTGCTAGAGATCTGGACAGGGGCTCCTACGAGCAGTACTTC. Translation gives CSARDLDRGSYEQYF. The genes are TRBV20-1 and TRBJ2-7, with 9 bases that match TRBD1. Germline CDR1 is DFQATT and CDR2 is SNEGSKA (reference sequence). Trimming took 0 bases from V and 0 from J; bases not matched to a gene: 3. The CDR3 sequence is 15 residues long.

Only a few counts were recorded for this clonotype. J is TRBJ2-1 and V is TRBV7-2, with D maybe TRBD1 (6 bases). Looked up from germline, CDR1 is SGHTA and CDR2 is FQGNSA. The CDR3 loop spans 13 amino acids. Trimming took 5 bases from V and 3 from J, leaving 8 bases between them. CDR3 in DNA: TGTGCCAGCAGCCGGACAGTCTACAATGAGCAGTTCTTC. This codes for CASSRTVYNEQFF.

This clonotype showed up many times. V is TRBV2 and J is TRBJ2-3; D is perhaps TRBD1 (6 bases). Germline-derived CDR1 and CDR2 are SNHLY and FYNNEI. The V and J ends lost 7 bases and 7 bases respectively, with 24 bases between them. The CDR3 contains 16 residues. CDR3 nucleotides: TGTGCCAGCATAGCGCAGGGACACCCACTTTGGAATACGCAGTATTTT. As protein: CASIAQGHPLWNTQYF.